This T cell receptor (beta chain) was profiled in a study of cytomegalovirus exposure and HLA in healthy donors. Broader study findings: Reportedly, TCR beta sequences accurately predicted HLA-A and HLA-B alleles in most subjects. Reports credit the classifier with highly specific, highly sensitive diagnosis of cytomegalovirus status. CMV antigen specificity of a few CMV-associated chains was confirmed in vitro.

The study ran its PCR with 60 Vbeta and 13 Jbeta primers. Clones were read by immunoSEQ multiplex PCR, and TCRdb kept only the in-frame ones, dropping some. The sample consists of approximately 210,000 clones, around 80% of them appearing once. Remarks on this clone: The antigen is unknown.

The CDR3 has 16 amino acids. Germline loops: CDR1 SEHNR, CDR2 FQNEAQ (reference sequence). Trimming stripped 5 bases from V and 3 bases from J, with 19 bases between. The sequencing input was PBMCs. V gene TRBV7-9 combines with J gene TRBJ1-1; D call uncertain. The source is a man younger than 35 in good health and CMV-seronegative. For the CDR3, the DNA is TGTGCCAGCAGCCCCCCCCTCTCGGCGGGCTACACTGAAGCTTTCTTT. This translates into CASSPPLSAGYTEAFF.